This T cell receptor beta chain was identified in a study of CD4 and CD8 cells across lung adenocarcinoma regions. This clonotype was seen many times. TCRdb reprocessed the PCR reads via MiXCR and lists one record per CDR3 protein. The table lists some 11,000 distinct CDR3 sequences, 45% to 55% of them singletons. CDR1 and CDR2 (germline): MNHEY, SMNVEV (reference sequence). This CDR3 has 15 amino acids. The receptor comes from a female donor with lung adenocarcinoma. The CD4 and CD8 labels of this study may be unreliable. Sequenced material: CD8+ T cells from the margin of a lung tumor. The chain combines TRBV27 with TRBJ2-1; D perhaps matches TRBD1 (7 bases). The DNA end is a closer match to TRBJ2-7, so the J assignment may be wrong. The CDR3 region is CASSSYRGGHPEQYF. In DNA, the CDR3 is TGTGCCAGCAGTTCGTACAGGGGAGGCCACCCCGAGCAGTACTTC.